Presented here are 24 T cell receptor beta chains from one specimen sequenced in a study of early stage breast cancer tumors (dated by TCRdb to the late 2010s). Library method: the immunoSEQ multiplex PCR assay. TCRdb provides this immuneACCESS table in a form limited to in-frame rearrangements. Some clones are lacking; in checked studies, under half of them reflect an unresolved V gene, and why the rest are absent is not known. This sample has approximately 14,000 clones in its table, and about 88% of those were observed once. The biggest ten clones account for around 4.9% of the sample. The sequenced sample was normal breast tissue next to the tumor. The receptors stem from a person in their twenties or thirties with breast cancer.

The chain recombines TRBV5-6 with TRBJ2-3; 9 bases fit TRBD2. Per germline, CDR1 SGHDT and CDR2 YYEEEE. J lost 4 bases, V lost 0 bases, and 6 bases had no gene match. This CDR3 has 16 amino acids. The CDR3: CASSLGPPSGADTQYF. In nucleotides, the CDR3 is TGTGCCAGCAGCTTGGGACCGCCTAGCGGGGCAGATACGCAGTATTTT.

The rearrangement joins TRBV5-1 to TRBJ2-5; possibly TRBD1 for D (5 bases). The CDR3 runs 14 residues. Trimming cost V 4 bases and J 6 bases, with 16 bases left between them. Per germline, CDR1 SGHRS and CDR2 YFSETQ. The CDR3 region has the DNA TGCGCCAGCAGCCCCGGTGTCGCAGGGCAGACCCAGTACTTC. It specifies CASSPGVAGQTQYF.

V and J are TRBV5-4 and TRBJ2-7; D may be TRBD2 (6 bases). Germline CDR1 is SGHNT and CDR2 is YYREEE (reference sequence). This CDR3 is 16 amino acids long. V lost 4 bases and J lost 2, with 19 bases in between. The CDR3 loop reads CASSPGLGGWTYEQYF. The DNA of the CDR3 is TGTGCCAGCAGCCCTGGGCTCGGGGGATGGACCTACGAGCAGTACTTC.

This sequence joins TRBV10-3 and TRBJ1-2, with TRBD1 as a possible D gene (5 bases). The CDR3 extends over 15 amino acids. The ends were cut back, 6 bases at V and 0 bases at J, with 14 bases in the middle. Germline V gene sequence: CDR1 ENHRY, CDR2 SYGVKD. For the CDR3, the DNA is TGTGCCATCAGATTTGACAGCCCAGCTAACTATGGCTACACCTTC. Amino acid sequence: CAIRFDSPANYGYTF.

The chain employs TRBV6-5 and TRBJ1-3; maybe TRBD1 (5 bases). The CDR3 extends over 14 amino acids. CDR1 MNHEY and CDR2 SVGAGI come from the germline V gene. The V and J ends lost 7 bases and 0 bases respectively, with 10 bases between them. CDR3 sequence reads: CASKRDRSGNTIYF. The CDR3 DNA reads as TGTGCCAGCAAAAGGGACCGCTCTGGAAACACCATATATTTT.

The V and J genes are TRBV6-6 and TRBJ2-7, with a tentative D call TRBD2 (6 bases). This CDR3 region has 15 residues. Germline assignment: CDR1 MNHNY and CDR2 SVGAGI (reference sequence). V was shortened by 4 bases and J by 0 bases, with 13 bases between the two germline ends. Written as DNA, the CDR3 is TGTGCCAGCAGTTCCGGGACTTTCAGCTCCTACGAGCAGTACTTC. This codes for CASSSGTFSSYEQYF.

The chain carries TRBV11-2 and TRBJ2-1, with D possibly being TRBD1 (6 bases). Looked up from germline, CDR1 is SGHAT and CDR2 is FQNNGV. The ends were cut back, 8 bases at V and 4 bases at J, with 12 bases in the middle. The CDR3 sequence is 13 residues long. The CDR3 sequence is CASRGGPYNEQFF. The CDR3 DNA is TGTGCCAGCCGAGGGGGACCTTACAATGAGCAGTTCTTC.

The chain joins TRBV4-2 to TRBJ1-2; tentatively, D is TRBD1 (6 bases). V lost 7 bases to trimming and J lost 2 bases, with 11 bases between them. Per germline, CDR1 LGHNA and CDR2 YNFKEQ. CDR3 length equals 13 residues. CDR3 amino acids: CASKGEWNYGYTF. The CDR3 coding sequence is TGTGCCAGCAAGGGGGAATGGAACTATGGCTACACCTTC.

The V and J genes are TRBV30 and TRBJ2-1; D ambiguous. CDR3 length: 11 amino acids. Per germline, CDR1 GTSNPN and CDR2 SVGIG (reference sequence). Between the trimmed V and J ends, which lost 2 bases and 4 bases, there was a span of 3 bases. In nucleotides, the CDR3 is TGTGCCTGGAGTCCGTACAATGAGCAGTTCTTC. As protein: CAWSPYNEQFF.

This clone came up once. J is TRBJ2-6 and V is TRBV4-1; no reliable D call. V was trimmed by 4 bases and J by 3 bases, leaving 13 bases between them. This CDR3 region has 16 residues. In germline, CDR1 is MGHRA, CDR2 YSYEKL. CDR3 protein: CASSRVGSYGANVLTF. Here the CDR3 DNA reads TGCGCCAGCAGCCGAGTCGGGTCCTATGGGGCCAACGTCCTGACTTTC.

This CDR3 reads CASSPRTGGNDEQYF. In DNA, the CDR3 is TGCGCCAGCAGCCCACGGACAGGGGGAAACGACGAGCAGTACTTC. The genes are TRBV5-1 and TRBJ2-7; TRBD1 matches at 10 bases. CDR1 SGHRS and CDR2 YFSETQ come from the germline V gene. There are 15 residues in the CDR3. V was pared by 4 bases and J by 5 bases, with 9 bases of the junction left unmatched.

The J gene is TRBJ1-3, the V gene TRBV18, with 10 positions matching TRBD1. The germline V gene encodes CDR1 KGHSH and CDR2 LQKENI. The CDR3 has 14 residues. Unmatched junction bases numbered 1, after V lost 3 bases and J lost 5 bases. Here the CDR3 DNA reads TGTGCCAGCTCACCGGGACAGGGGAGAAACACCATATATTTT. It encodes CASSPGQGRNTIYF.

The chain couples TRBV7-3 to TRBJ2-1; 12 nucleotides align to TRBD2. This CDR3 has 15 residues. V shed 5 bases and J 7 bases; nucleotides not matched to a gene: 6. Germline values: CDR1 SGHTA, CDR2 FQGTGA. The chain's CDR3 is CASSPGTSGWNEQFF. The CDR3 region has the DNA TGTGCCAGCAGCCCTGGGACTAGCGGGTGGAATGAGCAGTTCTTC.

This clone showed up just a few times. The J gene is TRBJ2-1, the V gene TRBV7-8; 10 nucleotides agree with TRBD2. This CDR3 has 15 residues. Germline V CDR1 and CDR2: SGHVS, FQNEAQ. The J segment lost 4 bases and the V segment lost 6 bases, leaving 6 bases of the junction unmatched. The chain's CDR3 is CASRYGTSEYNEQFF. CDR3 DNA sequence: TGTGCCAGCAGATACGGGACTAGCGAGTACAATGAGCAGTTCTTC.

To note about this clone: Because the CDR3 is missing its conserved closing phenylalanine or tryptophan, this is likely a read error. The chain combines TRBV6-5 with TRBJ2-7, with D possibly TRBD1 on 5 matching bases. Germline V gene data show CDR1 as MNHEY and CDR2 as SVGAGI. V shed 0 bases and J shed 0 bases, with 9 bases lying between them. This CDR3 region has 15 residues. The CDR3 loop reads CASSYSNRYSYEQYL. The DNA for the CDR3 is TGTGCCAGCAGTTACTCGAACAGGTACTCCTACGAGCAGTACCTC.

V gene TRBV6-5 combines with J gene TRBJ1-2; the match to TRBD1 covers 8 bases. The trim removed 6 bases at V and 7 bases at J, leaving 10 bases unmatched. Germline CDR1 reads MNHEY; CDR2 reads SVGAGI. This CDR3 has 14 residues. CDR3 residues: CASRPRTGLFGYTF. DNA of the CDR3: TGTGCCAGCAGACCCAGGACAGGGCTTTTTGGCTACACCTTC.

The CDR3 coding sequence is TGTGCCAGCAGCCAGGGGCTACGCAATCAGCCCCAGCATTTT. Protein: CASSQGLRNQPQHF. The gene calls are TRBV6-6 and TRBJ1-5, with D perhaps matching TRBD1 (6 bases). Germline assignment: CDR1 MNHNY and CDR2 SVGAGI (reference sequence). Trimming took 6 bases from V and 2 from J, leaving 11 bases between them. The CDR3 contains 14 residues.

The chain couples TRBV19 to TRBJ2-2; D is unresolved. V shed 3 bases and J shed 6 bases, with 8 bases lying between them. Germline CDR1 is LNHDA and CDR2 is SQIVND (reference sequence). The CDR3 is made up of 13 amino acids. This chain's CDR3 is CASSISSPGELFF. CDR3 in DNA: TGTGCCAGTAGTATCAGTTCCCCCGGGGAGCTGTTTTTT.

The count of this clone is one. The chain links TRBV5-4 to TRBJ2-3, with 8 bases fitting TRBD2. Unmatched junction bases numbered 3, after V lost 1 base and J lost 5 bases. CDR3 length: 14 amino acids. The germline CDR1 and CDR2 sequences are SGHNT and YYREEE (reference sequence). CDR3 DNA: TGTGCCAGCAGCTTGCTAGCGGGTGAAGATACGCAGTATTTT. It is translated as CASSLLAGEDTQYF.

The chain employs TRBV4-3 and TRBJ2-7; 9 bases map to TRBD2. The CDR3 has 15 residues. The germline CDR1 and CDR2 sequences are LGHNA and YSLEER. After removal of 6 bases from V and 0 bases from J, the junction contained 6 bases not matched to a gene. The CDR3 protein is CASSRTSASSYEQYF. The DNA of the CDR3 is TGCGCCAGCAGTCGGACTAGCGCGAGCTCCTACGAGCAGTACTTC.

The rearrangement links TRBV4-3 to TRBJ2-3; 12 bases line up with TRBD2. Germline V gives CDR1 LGHNA, CDR2 YSLEER. CDR3 size: 17 residues. The V and J ends lost 4 bases and 5 bases, in that order; junction bases with no gene match: 10. CDR3 amino acids: CASSRVTSGSGGDTQYF. The CDR3 region has the DNA TGCGCCAGCAGCCGAGTGACTAGCGGGAGCGGTGGAGATACGCAGTATTTT.

This sequence joins TRBV14 and TRBJ2-1, with D possibly matching TRBD2 (6 bases). The germline V and J ends were trimmed by 5 bases and 7 bases, with 18 bases remaining between them. CDR1 SGHDN and CDR2 FVKESK come from the germline V gene. The CDR3 has 15 amino acids. The CDR3 loop reads CASSFSSGRRNEQFF. The CDR3 DNA sequence: TGTGCCAGCAGCTTCAGTAGCGGTCGAAGGAATGAGCAGTTCTTC. The full variable domain, in which reference TRBV14 and TRBJ2-1 provide the parts outside the CDR3, is EAGVTQFPSHSVIEKGQTVTLRCDPISGHDNLYWYRRVMGKEIKFLLHFVKESKQDESGMPNNRFLAERTGGTYSTLKVQPAELEDSGVYFCASSFSSGRRNEQFFGPGTRLTVL.

V usage is TRBV18 and J usage is TRBJ1-5; D gene ambiguous. The germline gives CDR1 KGHSH, CDR2 LQKENI. This CDR3 region has 14 residues. V lost 3 bases and J 4 bases, leaving 10 bases between the germline ends. The CDR3 DNA reads as TGTGCCAGCTCACCCGAGGGTACTAATCAGCCCCAGCATTTT. This gives the protein CASSPEGTNQPQHF. Full variable domain (missing parts from reference TRBV18 and TRBJ1-5): NAGVMQNPRHLVRRRGQEARLRCSPMKGHSHVYWYRQLPEEGLKFMVYLQKENIIDESGMPKERFSAEFPKEGPSILRIQQVVRGDSAAYFCASSPEGTNQPQHFGDGTRLSIL.

This chain links TRBV18 with TRBJ1-1; no reliable D call. Germline lookup yields CDR1 KGHSH and CDR2 LQKENI. The V end lost 1 base, the J end lost 4 bases, and 7 bases lay between the germline ends. This CDR3 spans 13 amino acids. The CDR3 here is CASSPLDPTEAFF. CDR3 nucleotides: TGTGCCAGCTCACCACTAGATCCCACTGAAGCTTTCTTT.